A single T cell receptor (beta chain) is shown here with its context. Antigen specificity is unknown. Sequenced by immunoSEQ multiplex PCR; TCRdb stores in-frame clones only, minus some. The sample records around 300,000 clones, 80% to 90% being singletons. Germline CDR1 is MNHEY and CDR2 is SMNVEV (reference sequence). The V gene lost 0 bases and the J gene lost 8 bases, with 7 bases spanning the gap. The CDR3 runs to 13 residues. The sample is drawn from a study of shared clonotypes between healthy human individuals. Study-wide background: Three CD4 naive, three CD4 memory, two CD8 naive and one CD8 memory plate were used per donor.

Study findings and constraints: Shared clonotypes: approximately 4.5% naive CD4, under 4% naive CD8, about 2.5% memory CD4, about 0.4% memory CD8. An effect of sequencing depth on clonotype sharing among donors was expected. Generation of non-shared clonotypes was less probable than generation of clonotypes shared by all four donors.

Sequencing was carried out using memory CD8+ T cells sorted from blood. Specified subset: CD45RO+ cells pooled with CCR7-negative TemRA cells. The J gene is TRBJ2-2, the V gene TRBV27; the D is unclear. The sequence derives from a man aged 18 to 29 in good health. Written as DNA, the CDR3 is TGTGCCAGCAGTTTATCGAAGACAGGGGAGCTGTTTTTT. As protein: CASSLSKTGELFF.